The entry below describes one TCR beta chain. The data stem from a study of blood T cell repertoires in COVID-19. Across the study: The cDNA or gDNA used as material had been derived from T cells, B-cell-depleted T cells, or PBMCs.

Recovery among Cohort 3 donors was established by two negative PCRs, clearance, or symptom resolution. V lost 1 base to trimming and J lost 6 bases, with 6 bases between them. Germline CDR1 SGHNT, CDR2 YENEEA. The CDR3 is made up of 13 amino acids. As handled by the study authors: Estimates of nucleated cell counts were drawn from the amplification of reference gene primers. Method: immunoSEQ multiplex PCR; TCRdb's copy keeps in-frame clones and lacks some. V and J calls and clone size are as listed in that table; D and trimming were resolved from the DNA. The sample lists 350,000 or so clones, about 90% seen once, with roughly 0.94% in the top ten.

The receptor was isolated from a woman aged 30 to 39 who had recovered from COVID-19. Sequenced material: PBMCs or T cells enriched from blood (not recorded which). This chain links TRBV11-3 with TRBJ2-2; TRBD2 might be the D (5 bases). In nucleotides, the CDR3 is TGTGCCAGCAGCTTAGTTAGCGCCGGGGAGCTGTTTTTT. Residues: CASSLVSAGELFF. The variable domain in full, completed from reference TRBV11-3 and TRBJ2-2, reads EAGVVQSPRYKIIEKKQPVAFWCNPISGHNTLYWYLQNLGQGPELLIRYENEEAVDDSQLPKDRFSAERLKGVDSTLKIQPAELGDSAVYLCASSLVSAGELFFGEGSRLTVL.